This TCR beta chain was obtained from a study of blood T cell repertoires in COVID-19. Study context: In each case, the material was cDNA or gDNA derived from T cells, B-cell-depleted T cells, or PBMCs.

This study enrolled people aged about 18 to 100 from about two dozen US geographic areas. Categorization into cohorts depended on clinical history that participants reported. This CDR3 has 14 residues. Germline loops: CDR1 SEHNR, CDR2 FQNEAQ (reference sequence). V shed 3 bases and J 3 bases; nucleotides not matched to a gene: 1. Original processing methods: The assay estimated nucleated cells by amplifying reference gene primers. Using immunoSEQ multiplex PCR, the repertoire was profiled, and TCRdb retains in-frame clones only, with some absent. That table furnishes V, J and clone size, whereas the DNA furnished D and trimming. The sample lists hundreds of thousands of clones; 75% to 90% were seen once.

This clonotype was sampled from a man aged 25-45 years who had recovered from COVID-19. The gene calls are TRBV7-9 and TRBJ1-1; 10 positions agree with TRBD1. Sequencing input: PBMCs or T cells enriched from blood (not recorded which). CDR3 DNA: TGTGCCAGCAGCTTGGACAGGGGGTACACTGAAGCTTTCTTT. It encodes CASSLDRGYTEAFF. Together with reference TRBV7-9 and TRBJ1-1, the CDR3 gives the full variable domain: DTGVSQNPRHKITKRGQNVTFRCDPISEHNRLYWYRQTLGQGPEFLTYFQNEAQLEKSRLLSDRFSAERPKGSFSTLEIQRTEQGDSAMYLCASSLDRGYTEAFFGQGTRLTVV.